The present T cell receptor (beta chain) was sequenced within a study of PD-L1 blockade in urothelial cancer. Study overall: Timepoints chosen for blood analysis were 3 weeks (second dose) and 6 weeks after treatment start.

The CDR3 length is 13 residues. From germline, CDR1 is LGHNA and CDR2 YNFKEQ. Trimming left V 2 bases short and J 4 bases short, with 8 bases between. Sequenced by immunoSEQ multiplex PCR; TCRdb stores in-frame clones only, minus some. The table shows roughly 50,000 clones, with approximately 80% occurring only once. The material sequenced was PBMCs, taken around atezolizumab (anti-PD-L1) treatment. This receptor was obtained from a man in his 70s with urothelial cancer. This chain connects TRBV4-2 to TRBJ2-5; D remains ambiguous. In DNA, the CDR3 is TGTGCCAGCAGCCAAAAGCCTCCAGAGACCCAGTACTTC. As protein: CASSQKPPETQYF.